Listed below are T cell receptor beta chains from one sample, sequenced in a study of memory CD4+ T cells and cytomegalovirus serostatus. This table comes from immunoSEQ multiplex PCR, and its TCRdb copy is limited to in-frame clones, with some not included. This sample has 40,000 to 55,000 clones; around four fifths occur once, and the top ten carry 2%. Material for sequencing was memory CD4+ T cells from blood. Source of these receptors: an adult in good health and CMV-seropositive. CDR3s include the opening cysteine and the closing phenylalanine or tryptophan. The order of the fields is V gene, J gene, clone size, D gene, CDR3 DNA, CDR3 protein. A D gene is named only where the DNA matches it firmly. Some rows mark clone size as missing; the rest say once, few, many or name a class of expanded clone.

v_gene: TRBV29-1
j_gene: TRBJ2-3
abundance: .
d_gene: TRBD2
CDR3nt: TGCAGCGTAGCATTGGTAGCGGGATCCACAGATACGCAGTATTTT
CDR3aa: CSVALVAGSTDTQYF

v_gene: TRBV11-2
j_gene: TRBJ1-1
abundance: .
d_gene: .
CDR3nt: TGTGCCAGCAGCTTGAGTCAGAAGAACACTGAAGCTTTCTTT
CDR3aa: CASSLSQKNTEAFF

v_gene: TRBV28
j_gene: TRBJ1-2
abundance: .
d_gene: TRBD1
CDR3nt: TGTGCCAGTCAGGCGGGACAGGTATATGGCTACACCTTC
CDR3aa: CASQAGQVYGYTF

v_gene: TRBV5-4
j_gene: TRBJ2-3
abundance: .
d_gene: TRBD2
CDR3nt: TGTGCCAGCAGCTGGGGGGGTGTTGAGACAGATACGCAGTATTTT
CDR3aa: CASSWGGVETDTQYF

v_gene: TRBV4-2
j_gene: TRBJ1-1
abundance: .
d_gene: .
CDR3nt: TGTGCCAGCAGCCTTAAGACAGGTAACACTGAAGCTTTCTTT
CDR3aa: CASSLKTGNTEAFF

v_gene: TRBV6-6
j_gene: TRBJ1-1
abundance: once
d_gene: .
CDR3nt: TGTGCCAGCAGGGACAAAAGGGATCACCCGAACACTGAAGCTTTCTTT
CDR3aa: CASRDKRDHPNTEAFF

v_gene: TRBV28
j_gene: TRBJ1-5
abundance: .
d_gene: .
CDR3nt: TGTGCCAGCAGTTTGGCAGGGGCGAGGAATCAGCCCCAGCATTTT
CDR3aa: CASSLAGARNQPQHF

v_gene: TRBV5-1
j_gene: TRBJ2-5
abundance: once
d_gene: .
CDR3nt: TGCGCCAGCAGCTCGGACCCTCCCCCCCAAGAGACCCAGTACTTC
CDR3aa: CASSSDPPPQETQYF

v_gene: TRBV29-1
j_gene: TRBJ2-6
abundance: .
d_gene: .
CDR3nt: TGCAGCGTTGCGAGCCACGGCCCGGGCTCTGGGGCCAACGTCCTGACTTTC
CDR3aa: CSVASHGPGSGANVLTF

v_gene: TRBV29-1
j_gene: TRBJ2-1
abundance: .
d_gene: TRBD2
CDR3nt: TGCAGCGCCTCGACTAGCGGGGGACCCGGCAATGAGCAGTTCTTC
CDR3aa: CSASTSGGPGNEQFF

v_gene: TRBV5-1
j_gene: TRBJ2-5
abundance: .
d_gene: TRBD2
CDR3nt: TGCGCCAGCAGCTTGTGGTCTAGCGGGGGGGCAGAGACCCAGTACTTC
CDR3aa: CASSLWSSGGAETQYF

v_gene: TRBV29-1
j_gene: TRBJ2-4
abundance: .
d_gene: .
CDR3nt: TGCAGCGTTGTAGCTGGGCAAAACATTCAGTACTTC
CDR3aa: CSVVAGQNIQYF

v_gene: TRBV29-1
j_gene: TRBJ2-7
abundance: .
d_gene: TRBD2
CDR3nt: TGCAGCGTCCACGGGAGGCGCGGAGTCTACGAGCAGTACTTC
CDR3aa: CSVHGRRGVYEQYF

v_gene: TRBV5-1
j_gene: TRBJ2-5
abundance: .
d_gene: .
CDR3nt: TGCGCCAGCAGCTTGACGACGGGCGGGGAGACCCAGTACTTC
CDR3aa: CASSLTTGGETQYF

v_gene: TRBV7-2
j_gene: TRBJ1-2
abundance: .
d_gene: .
CDR3nt: TGTGCCAGCAGCCCCGACAGTAACTATGGCTACACCTTC
CDR3aa: CASSPDSNYGYTF

v_gene: TRBV6-9
j_gene: TRBJ1-1
abundance: .
d_gene: .
CDR3nt: TGTGCCAGCAGTTGCACACTAGCTGGCACTGAAGCTTTCTTT
CDR3aa: CASSCTLAGTEAFF

v_gene: TRBV7-8
j_gene: TRBJ2-1
abundance: .
d_gene: .
CDR3nt: TGTGCCAGCAACACATTCCCGGGAAACAATGAGCAGTTCTTC
CDR3aa: CASNTFPGNNEQFF

v_gene: TRBV19
j_gene: TRBJ2-2
abundance: .
d_gene: .
CDR3nt: TGTGCCACTACCTGGGCGCGGGACACCGGGGAGCTGTTTTTT
CDR3aa: CATTWARDTGELFF

v_gene: TRBV5-4
j_gene: TRBJ2-1
abundance: .
d_gene: .
CDR3nt: TGTGCCAGCAGCCCCCGGACTGCCTCCTACAATGAGCAGTTCTTC
CDR3aa: CASSPRTASYNEQFF

v_gene: TRBV29-1
j_gene: TRBJ2-3
abundance: .
d_gene: TRBD2
CDR3nt: TGCAGCGTTGAGGCTAGCGGGAGCACAGATACGCAGTATTTT
CDR3aa: CSVEASGSTDTQYF

v_gene: TRBV19
j_gene: TRBJ2-2
abundance: few
d_gene: .
CDR3nt: TGTGCCAGTAGTCCGGGACTTGCGAACACCGGGGAGCTGTTTTTT
CDR3aa: CASSPGLANTGELFF

v_gene: TRBV18
j_gene: TRBJ1-1
abundance: few
d_gene: .
CDR3nt: TGTGCCAGCTCGGCGGGGGGGAACACTGAAGCTTTCTTT
CDR3aa: CASSAGGNTEAFF

v_gene: TRBV4-3
j_gene: TRBJ2-7
abundance: .
d_gene: TRBD1
CDR3nt: TGCGCCAGCAGCCTAATATTAGGACAGGGATCCTACGAGCAGTACTTC
CDR3aa: CASSLILGQGSYEQYF

v_gene: TRBV7-9
j_gene: TRBJ1-6
abundance: .
d_gene: .
CDR3nt: TGTGCCAGCAGCTCCTCCTCCGGGAAATTAAGGTCACCCCTCCACTTT
CDR3aa: CASSSSSGKLRSPLHF

v_gene: TRBV18
j_gene: TRBJ1-4
abundance: .
d_gene: TRBD1
CDR3nt: TGTGCCAGCTCAATGGACAGGGCCTTGGTAGGTGAAAAACTGTTTTTT
CDR3aa: CASSMDRALVGEKLFF

v_gene: TRBV2
j_gene: TRBJ1-2
abundance: .
d_gene: TRBD1
CDR3nt: TGTGCCAGCAGCTCACCGGGACAGGGAAAGTATGGCTACACCTTC
CDR3aa: CASSSPGQGKYGYTF

v_gene: TRBV4-3
j_gene: TRBJ2-6
abundance: .
d_gene: .
CDR3nt: TGCGCCAGCAGCCAAGATAACTATTTGGCCGGTTCTGGGGCCAACGTCCTGACTTTC
CDR3aa: CASSQDNYLAGSGANVLTF

v_gene: TRBV15
j_gene: TRBJ1-5
abundance: .
d_gene: .
CDR3nt: TGTGCCTCGGTAAAGGGGAGGGATTATAGCAATCAGCCCCAGCATTTT
CDR3aa: CASVKGRDYSNQPQHF

v_gene: TRBV5-4
j_gene: TRBJ2-7
abundance: .
d_gene: TRBD2
CDR3nt: TGTGCCAGCAGCTTGGTGGCTAGCGGGCAGTACGAGCAGTACTTC
CDR3aa: CASSLVASGQYEQYF

v_gene: TRBV7-8
j_gene: TRBJ2-7
abundance: .
d_gene: TRBD2
CDR3nt: TGTGCCAGCAGCGGGGTCGGGGAGGGAAGTATCTCCTACGAGCAGTACTTC
CDR3aa: CASSGVGEGSISYEQYF

v_gene: TRBV28
j_gene: TRBJ1-2
abundance: .
d_gene: TRBD1
CDR3nt: TGTGCCATCAGACAGGGTTCTAACTATGGCTACACCTTC
CDR3aa: CAIRQGSNYGYTF

v_gene: TRBV5-1
j_gene: TRBJ2-7
abundance: .
d_gene: .
CDR3nt: TGCGCCAGCAGCCGGGACATACCCTACGAGCAGTACTTC
CDR3aa: CASSRDIPYEQYF

v_gene: TRBV18
j_gene: TRBJ2-7
abundance: .
d_gene: TRBD2
CDR3nt: TGTGCCAGCTCTCCCGGCCTAGCGGGGGCCTACGAGCAGTACTTC
CDR3aa: CASSPGLAGAYEQYF

v_gene: TRBV5-1
j_gene: TRBJ2-1
abundance: .
d_gene: .
CDR3nt: TGCGCCAGCAGCTTGGGGGACGCACCCAATGAGCAGTTCTTC
CDR3aa: CASSLGDAPNEQFF

v_gene: TRBV7-2
j_gene: TRBJ2-5
abundance: .
d_gene: TRBD1
CDR3nt: TGTGCCAGCAGCTCCCAGACAGGGTTGGAGACCCAGTACTTC
CDR3aa: CASSSQTGLETQYF

v_gene: TRBV28
j_gene: TRBJ1-4
abundance: .
d_gene: TRBD1
CDR3nt: TGTGCCAGCAGTGCCCAGGGGGCCAAATCAGAAAAACTGTTTTTT
CDR3aa: CASSAQGAKSEKLFF

v_gene: TRBV9
j_gene: TRBJ1-5
abundance: .
d_gene: TRBD1
CDR3nt: TGTGCCAGCAGCCTGACAGGGACCGATAGTCAGCCCCAGCATTTT
CDR3aa: CASSLTGTDSQPQHF

v_gene: TRBV27
j_gene: TRBJ1-5
abundance: .
d_gene: .
CDR3nt: TGTGCCAGCAGTTCGACCGGGCAGGGCTTCAATCAGCCCCAGCATTTT
CDR3aa: CASSSTGQGFNQPQHF

v_gene: TRBV19
j_gene: TRBJ2-5
abundance: .
d_gene: .
CDR3nt: TGTGCCAGTAGTATACCGGGAGTGGGGACCCAGTACTTC
CDR3aa: CASSIPGVGTQYF

v_gene: TRBV21-1
j_gene: TRBJ1-3
abundance: .
d_gene: .
CDR3nt: TGTGCCAGCAGCGGTCCGGGACGGATCACTCTCGGAAACACCATATATTTT
CDR3aa: CASSGPGRITLGNTIYF

v_gene: TRBV11-2
j_gene: TRBJ1-2
abundance: .
d_gene: .
CDR3nt: TGTGCCAGCAGCTTAAGTAACAGGAACTATGGCTACACCTTC
CDR3aa: CASSLSNRNYGYTF

v_gene: TRBV25-1
j_gene: TRBJ2-7
abundance: .
d_gene: .
CDR3nt: TGTGCCAGCAGTGGTACTTACAGCTACGAGCAGTACTTC
CDR3aa: CASSGTYSYEQYF

v_gene: TRBV9
j_gene: TRBJ2-3
abundance: .
d_gene: TRBD2
CDR3nt: TGTGCCAGCAGCCCCCGCCTAGCGGGAGCCGAAGATACGCAGTATTTT
CDR3aa: CASSPRLAGAEDTQYF

v_gene: TRBV15
j_gene: TRBJ1-1
abundance: once
d_gene: .
CDR3nt: TGTGCCACCAGTGATACTATGAACACTGAAGCTTTCTTT
CDR3aa: CATSDTMNTEAFF

v_gene: TRBV19
j_gene: TRBJ1-5
abundance: .
d_gene: .
CDR3nt: TGTGCCACCTCCCGGTCTACCAATCAGCCCCAGCATTTT
CDR3aa: CATSRSTNQPQHF

v_gene: TRBV23-1
j_gene: TRBJ2-1
abundance: .
d_gene: .
CDR3nt: TGCGCCAGCAGTCAATCGGAGTTGACGGGACCTTCCTACAATGAGCAGTTCTTC
CDR3aa: CASSQSELTGPSYNEQFF

v_gene: TRBV5-4
j_gene: TRBJ2-1
abundance: .
d_gene: TRBD2
CDR3nt: TGTGCCAGCAGCTTGCTAGCGGGGGGGATTGATGAGCAGTTCTTC
CDR3aa: CASSLLAGGIDEQFF

v_gene: TRBV7-2
j_gene: TRBJ1-1
abundance: .
d_gene: .
CDR3nt: TGTGCCAGCAGCTTAGTGCAGGGCCCGAACACTGAAGCTTTCTTT
CDR3aa: CASSLVQGPNTEAFF

v_gene: TRBV11-2
j_gene: TRBJ2-3
abundance: .
d_gene: TRBD2
CDR3nt: TGTGCCAGCAGCTTAGCACTAGCGGGCACAGATACGCAGTATTTT
CDR3aa: CASSLALAGTDTQYF

v_gene: TRBV19
j_gene: TRBJ1-2
abundance: .
d_gene: .
CDR3nt: TGTGCCAGTAGTCTCGAAGGGGACCATGGCTACACCTTC
CDR3aa: CASSLEGDHGYTF

v_gene: TRBV2
j_gene: TRBJ2-1
abundance: .
d_gene: .
CDR3nt: TGTGCCAGCATTAGAGTGGGAGGTTCCCACAATGAGCAGTTCTTC
CDR3aa: CASIRVGGSHNEQFF

v_gene: TRBV19
j_gene: TRBJ2-3
abundance: .
d_gene: TRBD2
CDR3nt: TGTGCCAGTAGTATAGGGCTAGCGGACACAGATACGCAGTATTTT
CDR3aa: CASSIGLADTDTQYF

v_gene: TRBV28
j_gene: TRBJ1-5
abundance: .
d_gene: .
CDR3nt: TGTGCCAGCAGCCTACAATCCGTTAACCAGCCCCAGCATTTT
CDR3aa: CASSLQSVNQPQHF

v_gene: TRBV5-6
j_gene: TRBJ2-3
abundance: .
d_gene: TRBD2
CDR3nt: TGTGCCAGCAGCTCAGGGACTAGCGTTTTGTATACGCAGTATTTT
CDR3aa: CASSSGTSVLYTQYF

v_gene: TRBV12-5
j_gene: TRBJ1-1
abundance: .
d_gene: .
CDR3nt: TGTGCTAGTGCCCAGGGTTTGAACACTGAAGCTTTCTTT
CDR3aa: CASAQGLNTEAFF

v_gene: TRBV5-6
j_gene: TRBJ1-6
abundance: .
d_gene: TRBD1
CDR3nt: TGTGCCAGCAGCTTGCAGGGGGCGTTTTTTAATTCACCCCTCCACTTT
CDR3aa: CASSLQGAFFNSPLHF

v_gene: TRBV18
j_gene: TRBJ1-2
abundance: .
d_gene: .
CDR3nt: TGTGCCAGCTCACCAGACAGCCAGGCTTTCTATGGCTACACCTTC
CDR3aa: CASSPDSQAFYGYTF

v_gene: TRBV11-1
j_gene: TRBJ1-1
abundance: few
d_gene: .
CDR3nt: TGTGCCAGCAGCCGTGGACAAGGGGGGAGTGAAGCTTTCTTT
CDR3aa: CASSRGQGGSEAFF

v_gene: TRBV6-5
j_gene: TRBJ2-1
abundance: .
d_gene: .
CDR3nt: TGTGCCAGCAGCCTAGCAGGGTCCTCCTACAATGAGCAGTTCTTC
CDR3aa: CASSLAGSSYNEQFF